This T cell receptor (beta chain) was observed in a study of cytomegalovirus exposure and HLA in healthy donors (TCRdb year 2017). About the investigation overall: In an earlier analysis of some 550 of the donors, 250 to 350 Gb of sequence data and 120 million or so unique TCR beta sequences from 150 million to 200 million T cells were reported. An early release that covered about 600 HLA-typed donors contained about 300 gigabases of sequencing data and tens of millions of unique TCR sequences. The genetic ancestry cluster associated with self-reported Caucasian donors included about four fifths of the roughly 390 genotyped donors. The aim of the study was to test whether cataloging public T cell receptors could identify signatures of past pathogen exposure. The T cell repertoires of 666 subjects were profiled by immunosequencing and related to cytomegalovirus serostatus. In addition to the first cohort of 650 to 750 subjects, a separate validation cohort of 120 different subjects was used. High-throughput TCR immunosequencing, statistical association of individual TCRs with disease status, and machine learning were combined to predict cytomegalovirus infection status. In a later analysis, previously published TCR beta repertoires from fewer than 750 donors were re-analyzed and high-resolution HLA genotyping was added so that TCR occurrence patterns could be studied. In the later analysis, no new phenotypic data were used to find candidate immune exposures; instead, reliance was placed on TCR beta sequences and their occurrence across donors. An earlier analysis of several hundred of the donors applied high-throughput TCR beta sequencing to assess whether each TCR beta V gene segment acted as functional or pseudogenic. Donor age, sex, ethnicity and CMV serostatus were collected together with the repertoire data. In a later genetic analysis, genome-wide SNP genotypes for about 60% of the 666 donors were used, and that subset was treated as a discovery cohort. All discovery cohort repertoires had been generated using a single sequencing platform. HLA typing covered class I and class II loci at four-digit resolution. The number of donors typed differed by locus, with 629-630 for A, B, C, DRB1 and DQB1, 522 for DQA1, 600 to 610 for DPA1, and roughly 450 for DPB1. Roughly 5 DR-DQ haplotypes were handled as single units for association and clustering, since linkage in the cohort was strong. On average, roughly 250,000 unique TCR beta nucleotide sequences were sequenced per donor among a few hundred genotyped donors of the cohort, with 15% to 20% of those sequences being non-productive.

Study-wide findings and limitations: When HLA alleles, especially DR and DQ, strongly co-occurred, attributing TCR associations to individual alleles was difficult. Immune exposure information for the cohort was limited to CMV serostatus. The classifier was reported to diagnose cytomegalovirus status with high specificity and sensitivity in both the original cohort and the validation cohort. It was suggested by the authors that the approach could potentially be generalized to other disease states and immunological phenotypes. In an earlier analysis of more than 500 of the donors, most TCR beta V segments appeared in productive rearrangements about 87% or about 30% of the time, broadly matching IMGT annotations. The study gave a list of over 150 TCR beta chains associated with cytomegalovirus. Specific HLA alleles were associated with 18,000 or so TCR beta sequences at a false discovery rate of 0.05 in a later analysis. In a later analysis, most CMV-associated TCR beta chains were found to appear HLA-restricted, with HLA associations seemingly driven largely by CMV exposure. A later analysis found that HLA-associated TCR beta chains were more clonally expanded and had lower generation probabilities than equally common non-associated chains. A cluster of highly shared sequence variants was judged likely to be a technical artifact of the sequencing pipeline. A further reported finding was that TCR beta sequences accurately predicted the HLA-A and HLA-B alleles for most subjects in the first cohort. Roughly uniform sequencing depth across donors was assumed in presence/absence analyses, although this assumption may not hold. A few of the identified cytomegalovirus-associated TCR beta chains were confirmed in vitro to be specific for cytomegalovirus antigens. Most TCR sequences were observed very rarely across donors, whereas some public TCRs were present in many individuals. In a later genetic analysis, fewer N-insertions in productive TCRs were reported among donors in an Asian-associated ancestry cluster than the approximately 670-donor mean. Several of the top co-occurrence clusters appeared to be linked to parvovirus B19, influenza, CMV and Epstein-Barr virus, according to a later analysis. In a later genetic analysis, a missense DCLRE1C variant was associated with V-gene and J-gene trimming of TCR beta chains, and the association was replicated in an independent cohort. Because HLA typing was unavailable for some donors at each locus, only the typed subset was used in association tests. In a later analysis, TCR association rates were found to vary across HLA loci, with the most associated TCRs seen for DRB1 alleles and the fewest for HLA-C alleles. The earlier analysis of about 600 of the donors excluded approximately 15 rarely observed V segments, including chromosome 9 orphons, because counts were too low. Correlated functional status among segregating V segments might be attributable to linkage disequilibrium, but an unknown experimental factor could not be ruled out. Only TCR beta chains were sequenced in this cohort, and the absence of alpha or paired-chain data limited detectable features.

Receptor libraries were prepared by the immunoSEQ multiplex PCR assay. For the multiplex PCR, a mixture combining 60 forward primers for TCR Vbeta segments and 13 reverse primers for TCR Jbeta segments was used. Amplification of the CDR3 region of rearranged TCR beta genes was performed with a multiplex PCR assay on genomic DNA. Amplified TCR beta libraries were sequenced as 87-base-pair reads on the Illumina HiSeq System. The paper's data handling went like this. Across the 640 or so repertoires, a later analysis counted approximately 75 million unique TCR beta chains, some 11 million of which were shared by at least two donors. A nearest-neighbor algorithm error-corrected the raw reads and collapsed the reads into unique sequences, merging closely related sequences to remove PCR and sequencing errors. V, D and J gene segments were assigned by aligning CDR3 sequences to IMGT reference sequences. For a sequence to be retained, a match of at least six nucleotides to both a V gene segment and a J gene segment was required. Rearrangements were called productive when the CDR3 lacked stop codons and stayed in frame with V and J; all others were non-productive. Following IMGT convention, CDR3 was defined as the stretch from the second conserved V-encoded cysteine to the conserved J-encoded phenylalanine. The earlier analysis of about 500 of the donors excluded sequences that lacked an unambiguous match to a single V gene segment. In an earlier analysis of more than 500 of the donors, a V segment was called functional when productive rearrangements were above 56.7%, and segregating when the standard deviation between donors exceeded 5%. A statistical classification framework was built to diagnose cytomegalovirus status from the catalog of TCR beta chain sequences. V and J gene assignment, in a later analysis, came from comparing TCR nucleotide sequences with IMGT/GENE-DB human TR gene sequences. In a later analysis, CDR3 sequences and most-parsimonious VDJ recombination scenarios were assigned using the TCRdist pipeline. In a later analysis, each TCR beta chain was defined by its CDR3 amino acid sequence together with its V-gene family, and reads lacking a unique V-gene family were excluded. As a way to deal with suspected cross-contamination and a sequencing artifact, a later analysis dropped roughly 600 nucleotide sequences that were highly shared and had low generation probability. A later analysis calculated a clonal expansion index for each public chain from normalized within-repertoire ranks of inferred template counts. In a later analysis, generation probabilities were computed using a VDJ recombination model fitted to out-of-frame rearrangements, and the results were checked against IGoR. In a later analysis, hypergeometric tests were used to score TCR-TCR, TCR-HLA and TCR-CMV co-occurrence, with a repertoire-size bias correction applied to TCR pairs. To estimate false discovery rates, a later analysis permuted the HLA or CMV assignments 20 times. In a later analysis, co-occurring TCRs were grouped with DBSCAN, and TCRdist sequence similarity was added when clustering was performed within HLA-allele-positive subsets. For co-occurrence clustering, repertoires with fewer than 30,000 or more than 120,000 public chains were excluded, along with a handful of repertoires with anomalous nucleotide sharing. TCRdb's version of the immuneACCESS table is confined to in-frame rearrangements and falls short of the full clone set. An unresolved V gene accounts for under half of the shortfall where checked; the remainder is of unknown origin. V and J calls and clone size are given by that table; D and trimming were obtained from the DNA. The sample contains about 160,000 clones, approximately 88% of them found a single time. About 0.9% of the sample comes from the top ten.

The cohort comprised some 730 healthy bone marrow donors. Cohort members were all nominally healthy when sampled, although unrecorded immune exposures were likely present. The donor was CMV seronegative and was included in the group of around 320 seronegative cohort members. A peripheral blood sample was provided by each donor, and peripheral blood mononuclear cells were used for TCR beta sequencing. The Qiagen DNeasy Blood Extraction Kit was used to extract genomic DNA from the blood cell samples. This clone was observed a single time. The clone's antigen remains unknown. No base quality values were provided; no much bigger clone lies one nucleotide off. The sample consisted of PBMCs. This clonotype was sampled from a young woman in good health and CMV-seronegative.

The CDR3 region has the sequence CASSPQTGRTYEQYF. The nucleotides are TGTGCCAGCAGCCCCCAGACGGGGAGGACCTACGAGCAGTACTTC. This chain is built from TRBV9 and TRBJ2-7; TRBD2 is a weak D gene call, 6 bases matching. V loses 4 bases of germline sequence and J loses 2 bases, and the interval between the two ends is 16 bases. Based on the germline V gene, the CDR1 and CDR2 sequences are SGDLS and YYNGEE. The CDR3 sequence holds 15 residues, the cysteine and phenylalanine included. CDR3 DNA only is kept here, 45 bases in frame from base 1.